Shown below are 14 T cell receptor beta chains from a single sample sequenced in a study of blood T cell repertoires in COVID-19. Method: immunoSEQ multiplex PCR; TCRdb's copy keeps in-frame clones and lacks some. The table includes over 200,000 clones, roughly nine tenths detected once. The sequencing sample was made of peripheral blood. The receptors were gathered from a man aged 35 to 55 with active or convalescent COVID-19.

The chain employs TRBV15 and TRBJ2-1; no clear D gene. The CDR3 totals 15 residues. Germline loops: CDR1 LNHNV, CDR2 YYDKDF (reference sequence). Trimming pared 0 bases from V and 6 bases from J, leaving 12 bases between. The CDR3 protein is CATSRDLARSNEQFF. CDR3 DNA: TGTGCCACCAGCAGAGATCTCGCCAGGTCCAATGAGCAGTTCTTC.

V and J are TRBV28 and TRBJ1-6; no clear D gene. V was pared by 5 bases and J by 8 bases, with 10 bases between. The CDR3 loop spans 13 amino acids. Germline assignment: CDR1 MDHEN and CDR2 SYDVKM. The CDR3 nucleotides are TGTGCCAGCAGTCTTACAGTTTATTCACCCCTCCACTTT. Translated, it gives CASSLTVYSPLHF.

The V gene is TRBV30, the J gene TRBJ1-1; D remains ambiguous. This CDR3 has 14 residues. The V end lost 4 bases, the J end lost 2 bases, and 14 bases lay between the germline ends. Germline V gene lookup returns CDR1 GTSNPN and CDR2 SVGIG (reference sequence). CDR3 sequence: CAWTLGLGNTEAFF. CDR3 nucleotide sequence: TGTGCCTGGACCTTAGGACTGGGAAACACTGAAGCTTTCTTT.

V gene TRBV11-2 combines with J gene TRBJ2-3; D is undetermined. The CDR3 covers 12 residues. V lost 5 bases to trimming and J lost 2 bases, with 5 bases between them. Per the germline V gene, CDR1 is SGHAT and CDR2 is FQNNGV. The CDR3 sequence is CASSRNTDTQYF. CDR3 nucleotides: TGTGCCAGCAGCCGTAACACAGATACGCAGTATTTT.

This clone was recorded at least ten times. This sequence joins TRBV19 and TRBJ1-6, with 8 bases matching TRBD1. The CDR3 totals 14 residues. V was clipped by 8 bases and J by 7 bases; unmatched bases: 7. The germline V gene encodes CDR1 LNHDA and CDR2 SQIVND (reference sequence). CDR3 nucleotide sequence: TGTGCCAGTGGTAGGACAGGGCACAATTCACCCCTCCACTTT. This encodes CASGRTGHNSPLHF.

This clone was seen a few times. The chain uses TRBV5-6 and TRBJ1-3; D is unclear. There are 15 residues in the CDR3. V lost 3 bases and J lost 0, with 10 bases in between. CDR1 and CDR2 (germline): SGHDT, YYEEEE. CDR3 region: CASSSEASSGNTIYF. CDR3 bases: TGTGCCAGCAGCTCTGAGGCAAGCTCTGGAAACACCATATATTTT.

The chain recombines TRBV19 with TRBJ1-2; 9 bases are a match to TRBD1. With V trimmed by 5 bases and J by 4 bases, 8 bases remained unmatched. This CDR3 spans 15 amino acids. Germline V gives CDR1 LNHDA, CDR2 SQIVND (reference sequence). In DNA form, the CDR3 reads TGTGCCAGTAGTGTACACAGGGGGCGCGGCTATGGCTACACCTTC. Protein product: CASSVHRGRGYGYTF.

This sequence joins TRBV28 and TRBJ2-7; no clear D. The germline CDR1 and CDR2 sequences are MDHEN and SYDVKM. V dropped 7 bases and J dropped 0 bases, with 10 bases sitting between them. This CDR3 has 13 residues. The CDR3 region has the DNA TGTGCCAGCAACGGTGCCGGCTCCTACGAGCAGTACTTC. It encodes CASNGAGSYEQYF.

CDR3 DNA sequence: TGTGCCAGCAGCCCCAGGGTTTTGAACTCACCCCTCCACTTT. It translates to CASSPRVLNSPLHF. The chain employs TRBV7-8 and TRBJ1-6, with D tentatively TRBD1 (5 bases). Between the trimmed V and J ends, which lost 5 bases and 10 bases, there was a span of 15 bases. The CDR3 loop spans 14 amino acids. The germline V gene has CDR1 SGHVS and CDR2 FQNEAQ.

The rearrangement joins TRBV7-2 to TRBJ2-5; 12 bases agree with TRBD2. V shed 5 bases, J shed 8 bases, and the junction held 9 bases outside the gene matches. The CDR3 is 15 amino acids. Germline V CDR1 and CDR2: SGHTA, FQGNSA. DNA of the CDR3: TGTGCCAGCAGCGCCACGGGACTAGCGGGCCCAACCCAGTACTTC. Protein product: CASSATGLAGPTQYF. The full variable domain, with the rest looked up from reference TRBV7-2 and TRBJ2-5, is GAGVSQSPSNKVTEKGKDVELRCDPISGHTALYWYRQSLGQGLEFLIYFQGNSAPDKSGLPSDRFSAERTGGSVSTLTIQRTQQEDSAVYLCASSATGLAGPTQYFGPGTRLLVL.

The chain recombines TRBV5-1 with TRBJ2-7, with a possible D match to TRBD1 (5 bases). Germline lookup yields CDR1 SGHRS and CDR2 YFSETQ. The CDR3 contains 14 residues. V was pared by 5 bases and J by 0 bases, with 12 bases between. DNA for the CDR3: TGCGCCAGCAGGAACCAGGGTAACTCCTACGAGCAGTACTTC. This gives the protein CASRNQGNSYEQYF.

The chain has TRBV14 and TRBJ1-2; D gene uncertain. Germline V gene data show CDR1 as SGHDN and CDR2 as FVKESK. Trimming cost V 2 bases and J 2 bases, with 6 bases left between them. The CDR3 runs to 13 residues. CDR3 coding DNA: TGTGCCAGCAGCCAAAGTCGGAACTATGGCTACACCTTC. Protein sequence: CASSQSRNYGYTF.

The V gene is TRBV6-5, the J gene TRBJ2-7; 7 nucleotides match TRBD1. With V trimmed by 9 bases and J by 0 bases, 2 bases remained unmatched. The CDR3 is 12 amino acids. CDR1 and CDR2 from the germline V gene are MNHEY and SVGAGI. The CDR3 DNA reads TGTGCCAGTTCAGGGGGCTCCTACGAGCAGTACTTC. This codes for CASSGGSYEQYF.

DNA of the CDR3: TGTGCCAGCAGCGACAGGGGAGGCGGTCAGCCCCAGCATTTT. Translation: CASSDRGGGQPQHF. The rearrangement links TRBV27 to TRBJ1-5, with 8 positions matching TRBD1. The V and J ends lost 6 bases and 6 bases, in that order; junction bases with no gene match: 7. The CDR3 consists of 14 residues. CDR1 MNHEY and CDR2 SMNVEV come from the germline V gene (reference sequence).